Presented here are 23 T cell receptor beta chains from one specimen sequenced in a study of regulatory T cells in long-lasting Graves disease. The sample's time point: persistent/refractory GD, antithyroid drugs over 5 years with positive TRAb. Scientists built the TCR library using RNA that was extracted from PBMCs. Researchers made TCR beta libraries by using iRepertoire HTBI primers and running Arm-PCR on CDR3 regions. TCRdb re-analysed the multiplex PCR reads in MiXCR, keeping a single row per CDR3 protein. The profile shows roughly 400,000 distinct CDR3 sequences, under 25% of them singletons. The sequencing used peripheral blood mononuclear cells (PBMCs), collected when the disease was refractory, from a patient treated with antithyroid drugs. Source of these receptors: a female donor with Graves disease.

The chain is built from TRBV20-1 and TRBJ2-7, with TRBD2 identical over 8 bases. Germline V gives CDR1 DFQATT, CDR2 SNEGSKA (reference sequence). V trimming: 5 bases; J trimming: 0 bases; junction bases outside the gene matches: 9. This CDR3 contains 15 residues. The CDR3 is CSACRLAQSSYEQYF. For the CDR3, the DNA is TGCAGTGCTTGCAGACTAGCGCAGAGCTCCTACGAGCAGTACTTC.

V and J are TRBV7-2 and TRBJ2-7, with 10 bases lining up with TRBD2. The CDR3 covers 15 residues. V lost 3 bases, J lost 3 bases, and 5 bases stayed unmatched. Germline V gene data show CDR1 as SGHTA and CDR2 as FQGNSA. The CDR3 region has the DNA TGTGCCAGCAGCTTGTCTAGCGGGAGTATCTACGAGCAGTACTTC. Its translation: CASSLSSGSIYEQYF.

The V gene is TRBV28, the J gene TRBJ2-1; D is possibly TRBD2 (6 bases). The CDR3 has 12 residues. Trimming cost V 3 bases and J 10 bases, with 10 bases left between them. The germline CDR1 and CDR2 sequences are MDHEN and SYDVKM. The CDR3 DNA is TGTGCCAGCAGTTTCGGGCTAGCGGAGCAGTTCTTC. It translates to CASSFGLAEQFF.

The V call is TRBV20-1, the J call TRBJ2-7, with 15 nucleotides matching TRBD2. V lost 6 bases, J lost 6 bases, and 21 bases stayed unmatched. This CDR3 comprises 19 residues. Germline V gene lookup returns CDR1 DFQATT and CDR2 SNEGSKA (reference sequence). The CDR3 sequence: CSAQGLAGGGNTVGSEQYF. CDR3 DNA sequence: TGCAGTGCCCAAGGACTAGCGGGAGGGGGTAATACCGTCGGGAGCGAGCAGTACTTC.

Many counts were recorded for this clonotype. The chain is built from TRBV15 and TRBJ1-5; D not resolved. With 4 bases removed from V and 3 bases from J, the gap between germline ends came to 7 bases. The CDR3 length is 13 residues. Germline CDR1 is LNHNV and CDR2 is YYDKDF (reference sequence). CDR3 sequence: CATSTKDNQPQHF. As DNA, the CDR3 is TGTGCCACCAGCACAAAAGACAATCAGCCCCAGCATTTT.

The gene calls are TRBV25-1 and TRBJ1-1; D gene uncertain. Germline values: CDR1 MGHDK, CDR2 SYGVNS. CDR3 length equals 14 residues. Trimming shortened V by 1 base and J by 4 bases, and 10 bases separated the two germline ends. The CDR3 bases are TGTGCCAGCAGTGAATTTCATATATCCACTGAAGCTTTCTTT. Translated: CASSEFHISTEAFF.

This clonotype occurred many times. The chain's CDR3 is CASSSYGQGNTGELFF. CDR3 in DNA: TGTGCCAGCAGTTCGTACGGACAGGGGAACACCGGGGAGCTGTTTTTT. The V call is TRBV11-2, the J call TRBJ2-2; TRBD1 matches at 8 bases. The germline V gene has CDR1 SGHAT and CDR2 FQNNGV. CDR3 length equals 16 residues. Trimming cost V 6 bases and J 1 base; bases outside gene matches: 7. Supplemented by reference TRBV11-2 and TRBJ2-2, the full variable domain reads EAGVAQSPRYKIIEKRQSVAFWCNPISGHATLYWYQQILGQGPKLLIQFQNNGVVDDSQLPKDRFSAERLKGVDSTLKIQPAKLEDSAVYLCASSSYGQGNTGELFFGEGSRLTVL.

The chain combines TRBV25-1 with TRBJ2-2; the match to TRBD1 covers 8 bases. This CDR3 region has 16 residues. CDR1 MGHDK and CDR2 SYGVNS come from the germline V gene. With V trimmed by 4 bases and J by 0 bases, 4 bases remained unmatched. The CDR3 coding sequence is TGTGCCAGCAGTGGCACAGGGGGATCGAACACCGGGGAGCTGTTTTTT. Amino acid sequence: CASSGTGGSNTGELFF.

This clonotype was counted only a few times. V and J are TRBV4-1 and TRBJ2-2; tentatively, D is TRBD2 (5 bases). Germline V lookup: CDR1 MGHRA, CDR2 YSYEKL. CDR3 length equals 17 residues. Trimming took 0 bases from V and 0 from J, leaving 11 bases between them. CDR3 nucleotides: TGCGCCAGCAGCCAAGAACGTGGGAGTGCGAACACCGGGGAGCTGTTTTTT. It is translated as CASSQERGSANTGELFF.

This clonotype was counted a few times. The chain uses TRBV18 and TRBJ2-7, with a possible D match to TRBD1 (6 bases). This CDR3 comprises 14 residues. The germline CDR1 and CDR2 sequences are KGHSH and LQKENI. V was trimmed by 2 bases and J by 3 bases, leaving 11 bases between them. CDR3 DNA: TGTGCCAGCTCACCAGGGGGCGGAATCTACGAGCAGTACTTC. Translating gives CASSPGGGIYEQYF.

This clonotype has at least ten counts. The CDR3 DNA sequence: TGTGCCAGCAATCCCCAGAGCCGACAAGAGACCCAGTACTTC. Translated: CASNPQSRQETQYF. This sequence joins TRBV2 and TRBJ2-5; D is ambiguous. Trimming took off 7 bases at V and 2 bases at J, with 14 bases between the two ends. The CDR3 is 14 residues long. The germline V gene encodes CDR1 SNHLY and CDR2 FYNNEI. The full variable domain, with the rest looked up from reference TRBV2 and TRBJ2-5, is EPEVTQTPSHQVTQMGQEVILRCVPISNHLYFYWYRQILGQKVEFLVSFYNNEISEKSEIFDDQFSVERPDGSNFTLKIRSTKLEDSAMYFCASNPQSRQETQYFGPGTRLLVL.

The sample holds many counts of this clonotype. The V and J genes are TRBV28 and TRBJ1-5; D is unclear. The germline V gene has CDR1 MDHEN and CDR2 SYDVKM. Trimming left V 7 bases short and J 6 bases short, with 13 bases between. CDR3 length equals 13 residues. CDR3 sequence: CASTEFRGQPQHF. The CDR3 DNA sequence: TGTGCCAGCACCGAATTCCGAGGTCAGCCCCAGCATTTT. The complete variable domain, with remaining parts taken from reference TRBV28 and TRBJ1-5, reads DVKVTQSSRYLVKRTGEKVFLECVQDMDHENMFWYRQDPGLGLRLIYFSYDVKMKEKGDIPEGYSVSREKKERFSLILESASTNQTSMYLCASTEFRGQPQHFGDGTRLSIL.

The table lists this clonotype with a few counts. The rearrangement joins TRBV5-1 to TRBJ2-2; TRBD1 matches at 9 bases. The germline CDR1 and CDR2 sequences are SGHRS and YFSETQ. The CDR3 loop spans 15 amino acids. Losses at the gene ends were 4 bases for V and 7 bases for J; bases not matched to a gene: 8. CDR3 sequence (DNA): TGCGCCAGCAGCGTACAGGGGGCTATCGGCGGGGAGCTGTTTTTT. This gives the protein CASSVQGAIGGELFF.

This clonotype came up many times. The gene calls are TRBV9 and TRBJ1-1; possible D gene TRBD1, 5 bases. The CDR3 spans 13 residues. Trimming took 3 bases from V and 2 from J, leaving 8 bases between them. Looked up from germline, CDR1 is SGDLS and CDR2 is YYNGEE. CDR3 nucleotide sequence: TGTGCCAGCAGCGGGGGACCAAACACTGAAGCTTTCTTT. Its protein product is CASSGGPNTEAFF.

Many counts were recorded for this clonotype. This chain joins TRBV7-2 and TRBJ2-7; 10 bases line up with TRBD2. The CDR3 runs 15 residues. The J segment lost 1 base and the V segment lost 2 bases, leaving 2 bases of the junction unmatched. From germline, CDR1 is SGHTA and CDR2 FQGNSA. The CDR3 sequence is CASSLLAGGSYEQYF. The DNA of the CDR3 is TGTGCCAGCAGCTTATTAGCGGGAGGTTCCTACGAGCAGTACTTC.

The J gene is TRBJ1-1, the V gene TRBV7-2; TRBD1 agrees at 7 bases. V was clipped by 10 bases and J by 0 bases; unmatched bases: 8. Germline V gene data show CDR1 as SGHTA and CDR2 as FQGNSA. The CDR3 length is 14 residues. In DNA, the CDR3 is TGTGCCACGGGGCGACAGGGTGTGAACACTGAAGCTTTCTTT. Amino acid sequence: CATGRQGVNTEAFF.

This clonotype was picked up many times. The DNA for the CDR3 is TGTGCCAGCAGGTGGGGCAGCACCGGGGAGCTGTTTTTT. Its protein product is CASRWGSTGELFF. This rearrangement joins TRBV2 to TRBJ2-2, with D perhaps TRBD1 (5 bases). Deletions cut 6 bases from V and 4 bases from J, with 9 bases between. Germline CDR1 and CDR2: SNHLY and FYNNEI. This CDR3 has 13 amino acids.

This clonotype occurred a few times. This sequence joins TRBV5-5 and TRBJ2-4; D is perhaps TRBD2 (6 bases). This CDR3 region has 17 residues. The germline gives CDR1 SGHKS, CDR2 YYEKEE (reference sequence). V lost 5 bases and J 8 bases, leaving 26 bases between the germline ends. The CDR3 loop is CASSPVGEERGPYIQYF. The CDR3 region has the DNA TGTGCCAGCAGTCCCGTTGGGGAGGAAAGGGGACCTTACATTCAGTACTTC.

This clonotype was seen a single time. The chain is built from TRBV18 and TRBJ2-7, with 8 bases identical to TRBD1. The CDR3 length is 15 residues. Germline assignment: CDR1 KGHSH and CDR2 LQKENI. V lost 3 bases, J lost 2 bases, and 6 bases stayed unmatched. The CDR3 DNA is TGTGCCAGCTCACCCCCGCAGGGGGCTCCCTACGAGCAGTACTTC. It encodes CASSPPQGAPYEQYF.

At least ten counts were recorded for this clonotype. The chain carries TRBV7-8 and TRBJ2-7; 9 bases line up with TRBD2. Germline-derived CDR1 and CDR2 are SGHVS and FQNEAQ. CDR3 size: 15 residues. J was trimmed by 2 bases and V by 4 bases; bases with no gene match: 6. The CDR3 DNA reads TGTGCCAGCAGCTCTAAGGGACTAGCAGCCTACGAGCAGTACTTC. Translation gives CASSSKGLAAYEQYF.

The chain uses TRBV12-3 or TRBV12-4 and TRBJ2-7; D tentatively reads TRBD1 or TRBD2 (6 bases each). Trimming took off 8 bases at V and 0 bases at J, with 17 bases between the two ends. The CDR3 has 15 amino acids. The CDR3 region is CASGGRKGGSYEQYF. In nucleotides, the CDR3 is TGTGCCAGCGGAGGGCGGAAGGGGGGCTCCTACGAGCAGTACTTC.

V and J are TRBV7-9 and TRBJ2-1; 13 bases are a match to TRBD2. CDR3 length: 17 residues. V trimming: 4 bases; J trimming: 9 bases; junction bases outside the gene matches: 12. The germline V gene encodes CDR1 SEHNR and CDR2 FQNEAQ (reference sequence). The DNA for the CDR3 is TGTGCCAGCAGCTCCCCTCCCGGGACTAGCGGGACCCCTGAGCAGTTCTTC. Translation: CASSSPPGTSGTPEQFF.

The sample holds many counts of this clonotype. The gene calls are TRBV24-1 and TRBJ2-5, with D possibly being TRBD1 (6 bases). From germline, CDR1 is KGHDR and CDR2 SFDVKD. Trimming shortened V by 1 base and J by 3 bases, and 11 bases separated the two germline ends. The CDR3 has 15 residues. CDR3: CATSDLTGNEETQYF. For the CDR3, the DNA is TGTGCCACCAGTGATTTAACAGGGAACGAAGAGACCCAGTACTTC.